This T cell receptor (beta chain) was obtained from a study of response to subunit inactivated influenza vaccine. This clonotype was seen a few times. Its antigen is as yet unknown. Each CDR3 protein gets one entry after TCRdb re-called the RT-PCR reads with MiXCR. This table holds about 520,000 distinct CDR3 sequences, about 7.2% found once. General study results and limits: Authors suggested each seasonal influenza vaccination recruits few new T cells.

CDR1 and CDR2 (germline): LGHNA, YNFKEQ. The CDR3 has 12 residues. Trimming took 1 base from V and 10 from J, leaving 7 bases between them. The rearrangement uses TRBV4-2 and TRBJ2-2; D uncertain. The sample in question was PBMCs from blood, obtained less than 30 months after vaccination. The clonotype was recovered from a man in his fifties or sixties who received an inactivated influenza vaccine. CDR3 bases: TGTGCCAGCAGCCAAGGGCCAGCGGAGCTGTTTTTT. It yields the protein CASSQGPAELFF.